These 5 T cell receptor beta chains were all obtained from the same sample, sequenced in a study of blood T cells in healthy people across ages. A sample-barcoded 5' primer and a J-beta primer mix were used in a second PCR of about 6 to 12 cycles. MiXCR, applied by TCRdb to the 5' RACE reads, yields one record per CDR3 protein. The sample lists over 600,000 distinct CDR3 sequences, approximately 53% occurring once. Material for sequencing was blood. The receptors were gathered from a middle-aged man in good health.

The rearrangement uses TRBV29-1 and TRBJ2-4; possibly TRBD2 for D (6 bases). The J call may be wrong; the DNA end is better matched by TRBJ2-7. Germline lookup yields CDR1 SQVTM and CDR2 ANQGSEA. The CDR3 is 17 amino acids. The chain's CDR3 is CSVLFSAGTSKNYEQYF. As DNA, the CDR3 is TGCAGCGTTTTATTCTCGGCGGGAACCTCGAAAAACTACGAGCAGTACTTC.

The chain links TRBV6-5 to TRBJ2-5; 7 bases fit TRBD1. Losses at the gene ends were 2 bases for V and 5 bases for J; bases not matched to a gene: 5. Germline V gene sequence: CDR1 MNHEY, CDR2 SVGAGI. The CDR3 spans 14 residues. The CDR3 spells CASSYAQGMETQYF. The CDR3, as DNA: TGTGCCAGCAGTTACGCACAGGGGATGGAGACCCAGTACTTC.

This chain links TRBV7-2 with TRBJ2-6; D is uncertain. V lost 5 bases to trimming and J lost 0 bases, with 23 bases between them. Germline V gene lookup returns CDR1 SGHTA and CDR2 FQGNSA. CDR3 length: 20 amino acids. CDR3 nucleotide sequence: TGTGCCAGCAGCCCACACTTAGTCCAGGTCCGAAACTCTGGGGCCAACGTCCTGACTTTC. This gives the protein CASSPHLVQVRNSGANVLTF.

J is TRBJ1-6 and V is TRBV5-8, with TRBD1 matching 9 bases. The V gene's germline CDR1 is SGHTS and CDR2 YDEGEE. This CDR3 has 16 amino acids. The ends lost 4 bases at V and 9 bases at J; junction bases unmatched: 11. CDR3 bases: TGTGCCAGCAGCCAGGTGGGACAGGGAGCTTCTTCACCCCTCCACTTT. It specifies CASSQVGQGASSPLHF.

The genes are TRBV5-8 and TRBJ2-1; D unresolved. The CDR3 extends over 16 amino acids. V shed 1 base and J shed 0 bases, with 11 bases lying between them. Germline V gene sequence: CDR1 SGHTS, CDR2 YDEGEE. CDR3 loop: CASSLFGLLSYNEQFF. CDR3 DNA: TGTGCCAGCAGCTTGTTCGGCCTACTCTCCTACAATGAGCAGTTCTTC.